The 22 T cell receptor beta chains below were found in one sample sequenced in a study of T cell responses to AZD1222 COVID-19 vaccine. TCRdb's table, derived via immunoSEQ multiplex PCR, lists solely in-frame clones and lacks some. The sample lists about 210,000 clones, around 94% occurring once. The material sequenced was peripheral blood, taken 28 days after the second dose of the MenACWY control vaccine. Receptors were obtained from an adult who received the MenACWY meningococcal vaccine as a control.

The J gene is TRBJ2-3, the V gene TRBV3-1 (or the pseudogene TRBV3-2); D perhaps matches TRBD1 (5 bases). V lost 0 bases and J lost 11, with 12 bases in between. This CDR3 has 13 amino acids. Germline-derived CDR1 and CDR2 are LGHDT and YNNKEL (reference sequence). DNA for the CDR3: TGTGCCAGCAGCCAAGATCCCGGGCAGGGGCAGTATTTT. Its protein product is CASSQDPGQGQYF.

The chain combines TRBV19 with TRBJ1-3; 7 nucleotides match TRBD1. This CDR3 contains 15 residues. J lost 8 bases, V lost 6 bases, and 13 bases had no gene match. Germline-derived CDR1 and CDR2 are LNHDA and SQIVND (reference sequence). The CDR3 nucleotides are TGTGCCAGTAGGACAGGGATTGGAACATGGGACACCATATATTTT. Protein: CASRTGIGTWDTIYF.

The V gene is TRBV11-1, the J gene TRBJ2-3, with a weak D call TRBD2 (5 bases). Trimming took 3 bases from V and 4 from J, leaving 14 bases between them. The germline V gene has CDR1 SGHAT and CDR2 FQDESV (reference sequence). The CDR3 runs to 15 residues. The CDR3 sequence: CASSFTGKGADTQYF. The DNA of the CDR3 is TGTGCCAGCAGCTTCACCGGGAAGGGCGCAGATACGCAGTATTTT.

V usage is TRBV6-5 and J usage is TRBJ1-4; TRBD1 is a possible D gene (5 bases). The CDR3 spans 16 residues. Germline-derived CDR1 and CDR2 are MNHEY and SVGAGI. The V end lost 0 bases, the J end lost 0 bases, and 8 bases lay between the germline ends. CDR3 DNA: TGTGCCAGCAGTTACTCGAGGGGATCAACTAATGAAAAACTGTTTTTT. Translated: CASSYSRGSTNEKLFF.

The CDR3 region has the DNA TGTGCCAGCAGCATACCACAGGGGGGCGAGACCCAGTACTTC. Translated: CASSIPQGGETQYF. The chain couples TRBV28 to TRBJ2-5; 8 bases line up with TRBD1. J was trimmed by 5 bases and V by 6 bases; bases with no gene match: 8. CDR3 length: 14 residues. Germline V gene sequence: CDR1 MDHEN, CDR2 SYDVKM.

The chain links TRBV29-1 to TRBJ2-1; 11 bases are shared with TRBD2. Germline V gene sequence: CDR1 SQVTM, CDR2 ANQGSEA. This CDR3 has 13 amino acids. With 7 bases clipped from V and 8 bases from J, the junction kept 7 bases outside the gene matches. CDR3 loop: CSGGLAVADEQFF. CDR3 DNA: TGCAGCGGGGGACTAGCGGTAGCCGATGAGCAGTTCTTC.

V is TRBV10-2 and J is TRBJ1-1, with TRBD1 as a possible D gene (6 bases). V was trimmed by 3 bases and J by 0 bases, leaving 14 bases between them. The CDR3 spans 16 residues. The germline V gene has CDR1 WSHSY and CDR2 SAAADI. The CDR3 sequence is CASSDTGPLMNTEAFF. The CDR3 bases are TGCGCCAGCAGTGATACAGGGCCCCTCATGAACACTGAAGCTTTCTTT.

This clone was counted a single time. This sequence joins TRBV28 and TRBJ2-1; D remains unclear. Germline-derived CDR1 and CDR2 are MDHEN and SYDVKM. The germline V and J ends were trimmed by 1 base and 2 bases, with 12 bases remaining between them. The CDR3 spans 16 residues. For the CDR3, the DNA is TGTGCCAGCAGTTTATTTCCGGGCCGAACCTACAATGAGCAGTTCTTC. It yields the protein CASSLFPGRTYNEQFF.

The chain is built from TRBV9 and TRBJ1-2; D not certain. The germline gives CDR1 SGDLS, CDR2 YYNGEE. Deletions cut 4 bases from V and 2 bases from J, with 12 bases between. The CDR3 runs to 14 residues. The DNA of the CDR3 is TGTGCCAGCAGCCTCTCAGCGGGGAACTATGGCTACACCTTC. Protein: CASSLSAGNYGYTF.

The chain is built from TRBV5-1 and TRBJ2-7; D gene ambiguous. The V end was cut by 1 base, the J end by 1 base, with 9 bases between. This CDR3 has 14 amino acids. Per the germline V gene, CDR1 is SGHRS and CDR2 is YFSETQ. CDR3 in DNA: TGCGCCAGCAGCTTGTATCCAGAATCCTACGAGCAGTACTTC. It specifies CASSLYPESYEQYF.

CDR3 nucleotide sequence: TGTGCCAGCAGCCCCAGACAAGCCTACGAGCAGTACTTC. This codes for CASSPRQAYEQYF. This chain uses TRBV9 with TRBJ2-7; D gene unclear. Trimming removed 4 bases from V and 2 bases from J, with 10 bases in between. CDR1 and CDR2 (germline): SGDLS, YYNGEE. The CDR3 has 13 amino acids.

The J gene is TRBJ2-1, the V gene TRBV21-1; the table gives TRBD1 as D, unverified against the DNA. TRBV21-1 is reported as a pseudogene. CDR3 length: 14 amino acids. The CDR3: CASSGRTGNNEQFF. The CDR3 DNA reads TGTGCCAGCAGCGGGCGGACAGGTAACAATGAGCAGTTCTTC.

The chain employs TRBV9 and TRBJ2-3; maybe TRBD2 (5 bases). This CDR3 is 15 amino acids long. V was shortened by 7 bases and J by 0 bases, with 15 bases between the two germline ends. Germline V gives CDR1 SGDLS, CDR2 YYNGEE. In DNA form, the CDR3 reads TGTGCCAGCGCAACCGGGATCGTAAGCACAGATACGCAGTATTTT. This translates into CASATGIVSTDTQYF. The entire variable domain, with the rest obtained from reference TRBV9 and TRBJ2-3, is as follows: DSGVTQTPKHLITATGQRVTLRCSPRSGDLSVYWYQQSLDQGLQFLIQYYNGEERAKGNILERFSAQQFPDLHSELNLSSLELGDSALYFCASATGIVSTDTQYFGPGTRLTVL.

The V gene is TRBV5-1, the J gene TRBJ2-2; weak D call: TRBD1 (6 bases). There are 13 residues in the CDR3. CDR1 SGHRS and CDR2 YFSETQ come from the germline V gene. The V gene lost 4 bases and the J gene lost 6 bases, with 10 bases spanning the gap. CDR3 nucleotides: TGCGCCAGCAGCGCCAAGGGGGCCGGGGAGCTGTTTTTT. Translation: CASSAKGAGELFF.

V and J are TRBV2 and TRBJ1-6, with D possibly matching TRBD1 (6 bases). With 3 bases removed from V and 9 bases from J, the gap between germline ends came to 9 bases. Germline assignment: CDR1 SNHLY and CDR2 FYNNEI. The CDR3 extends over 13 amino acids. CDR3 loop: CASSDRGSSPLHF. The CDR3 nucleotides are TGTGCCAGCAGTGACAGGGGTTCTTCACCCCTCCACTTT.

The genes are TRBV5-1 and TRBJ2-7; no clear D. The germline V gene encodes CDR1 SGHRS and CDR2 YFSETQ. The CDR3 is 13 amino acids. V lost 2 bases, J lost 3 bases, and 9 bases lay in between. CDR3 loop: CASSFDSYYEQYF. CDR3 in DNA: TGCGCCAGCAGCTTTGACTCCTACTACGAGCAGTACTTC.

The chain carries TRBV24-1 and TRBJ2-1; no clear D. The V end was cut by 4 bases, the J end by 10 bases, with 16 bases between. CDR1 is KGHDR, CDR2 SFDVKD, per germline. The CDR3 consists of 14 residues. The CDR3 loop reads CATSESGPAIEQFF. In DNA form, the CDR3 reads TGTGCCACCAGTGAATCTGGACCGGCCATCGAGCAGTTCTTC.

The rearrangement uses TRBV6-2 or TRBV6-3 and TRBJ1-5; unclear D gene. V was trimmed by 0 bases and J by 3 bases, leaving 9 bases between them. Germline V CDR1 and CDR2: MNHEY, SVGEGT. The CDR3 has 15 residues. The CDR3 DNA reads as TGTGCCAGCAGTTACTCTCATGGCAACAATCAGCCCCAGCATTTT. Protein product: CASSYSHGNNQPQHF.

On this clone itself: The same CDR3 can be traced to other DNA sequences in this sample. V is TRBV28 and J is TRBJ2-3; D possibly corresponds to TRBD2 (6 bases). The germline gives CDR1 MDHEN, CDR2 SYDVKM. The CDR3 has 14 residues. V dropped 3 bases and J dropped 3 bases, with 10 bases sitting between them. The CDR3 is CASSFRGRTDTQYF. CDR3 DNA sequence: TGTGCCAGCAGTTTTCGGGGGAGGACAGATACGCAGTATTTT.

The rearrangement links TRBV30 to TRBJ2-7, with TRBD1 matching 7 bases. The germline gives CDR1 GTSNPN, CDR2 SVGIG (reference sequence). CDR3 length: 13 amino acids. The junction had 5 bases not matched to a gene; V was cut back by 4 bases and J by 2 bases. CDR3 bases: TGTGCCTGGACGCGGACAGGAACCTACGAGCAGTACTTC. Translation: CAWTRTGTYEQYF. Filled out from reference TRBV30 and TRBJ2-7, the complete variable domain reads SQTIHQWPATLVQPVGSPLSLECTVEGTSNPNLYWYRQAAGRGLQLLFYSVGIGQISSEVPQNLSASRPQDRQFILSSKKLLLSDSGFYLCAWTRTGTYEQYFGPGTRLTVT.

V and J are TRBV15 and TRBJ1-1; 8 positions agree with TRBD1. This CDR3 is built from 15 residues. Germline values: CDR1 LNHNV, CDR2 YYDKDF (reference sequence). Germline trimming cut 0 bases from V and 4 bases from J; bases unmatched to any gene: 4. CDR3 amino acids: CATSREDRAFTEAFF. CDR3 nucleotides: TGTGCCACCAGCAGAGAGGACAGGGCCTTCACTGAAGCTTTCTTT.

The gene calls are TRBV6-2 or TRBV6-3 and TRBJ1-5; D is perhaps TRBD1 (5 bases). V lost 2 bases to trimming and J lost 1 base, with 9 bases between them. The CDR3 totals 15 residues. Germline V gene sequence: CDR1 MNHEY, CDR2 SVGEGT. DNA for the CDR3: TGTGCCAGCAGTTACGGGGGGATCAGCAATCAGCCCCAGCATTTT. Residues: CASSYGGISNQPQHF.